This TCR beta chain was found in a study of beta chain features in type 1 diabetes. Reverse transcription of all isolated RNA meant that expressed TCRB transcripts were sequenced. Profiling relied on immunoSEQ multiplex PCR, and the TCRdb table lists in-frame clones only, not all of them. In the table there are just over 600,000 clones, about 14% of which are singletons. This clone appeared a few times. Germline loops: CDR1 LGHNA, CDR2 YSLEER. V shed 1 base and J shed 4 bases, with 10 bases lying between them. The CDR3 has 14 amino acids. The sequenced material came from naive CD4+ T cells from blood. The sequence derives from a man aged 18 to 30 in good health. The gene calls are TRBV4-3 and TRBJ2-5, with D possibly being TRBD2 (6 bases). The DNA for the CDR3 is TGCGCCAGCAGCCAAGGGGCTAGCGTAGAGACCCAGTACTTC. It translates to CASSQGASVETQYF.